The clone carrying this T cell receptor beta chain was recorded a few times. Antigen: not known. The CDR3 is 15 amino acids. Germline values: CDR1 SGHRS, CDR2 YFSETQ. The V and J ends lost 0 bases and 9 bases respectively, with 17 bases between them. The sample originates from a study of T cells after yellow fever vaccination. Study-level points and caveats: A large majority of primary-vaccination clones showed up again after the booster (approximately 96% CD4, roughly 91% CD8). Though it reached lower strength, the secondary response hit its peak faster, day 5 versus 15.

UMIs and a universal primer site were added when TCR cDNA was made by 5'RACE template switching. TCRdb reanalysed the 5' RACE reads using MiXCR and keeps one entry per CDR3 protein. The sample contains over 250,000 distinct CDR3 sequences, about 4% of which appear only once. The material sequenced was PBMCs, taken 5 days after the yellow fever booster vaccination. The source is a man younger than 30 who received the YFV17D yellow fever vaccine. The chain has TRBV5-1 and TRBJ2-3; the D gene is possibly TRBD2 (6 bases). DNA for the CDR3: TGCGCCAGCAGCTTGGAACCCGGAGGGCTGGCAACGCAGTATTTT. Its translation is CASSLEPGGLATQYF.